The 15 T cell receptor beta chains presented below share a single source sample, sequenced in a study of blood T cell repertoires in COVID-19. Libraries were prepared by immunoSEQ multiplex PCR; TCRdb keeps only in-frame clonotypes and omits some of them. This table holds around 150,000 clones, 80% to 95% found once. The sample was peripheral blood. The receptor set was obtained from a woman in her forties or fifties with acute or convalescent COVID-19.

The J gene is TRBJ1-2, the V gene TRBV2; 8 positions match TRBD1. The CDR3 runs 15 residues. Germline V gene data show CDR1 as SNHLY and CDR2 as FYNNEI. The J segment lost 2 bases and the V segment lost 1 base, leaving 3 bases of the junction unmatched. CDR3 DNA sequence: TGTGCCAGCAGTGAAGGTGGACAGGGAAACTATGGCTACACCTTC. It codes for CASSEGGQGNYGYTF.

This clone was observed a single time. The gene calls are TRBV27 and TRBJ1-2, with D possibly matching TRBD1 (6 bases). The V end was cut by 3 bases, the J end by 2 bases, with 7 bases between. Germline CDR1 and CDR2: MNHEY and SMNVEV (reference sequence). The CDR3 sequence is 13 residues long. The CDR3 sequence: CASSFTGNYGYTF. The CDR3 DNA is TGTGCCAGCAGTTTCACAGGGAACTATGGCTACACCTTC.

CDR3 protein: CASSHDIQGVTQYF. DNA for the CDR3: TGTGCCAGCAGCCACGATATACAGGGGGTGACCCAGTACTTC. V usage is TRBV27 and J usage is TRBJ2-5, with TRBD1 matching over 8 bases. The CDR3 spans 14 residues. V lost 6 bases and J lost 7; bases outside the gene matches: 10. The V gene's germline CDR1 is MNHEY and CDR2 SMNVEV (reference sequence).

This chain links TRBV4-1 with TRBJ2-1; 10 bases line up with TRBD2. The CDR3 covers 18 residues. The germline V gene has CDR1 MGHRA and CDR2 YSYEKL. J was trimmed by 8 bases and V by 1 base; bases with no gene match: 14. This CDR3 reads CASSQGWGPSGRGDEQFF. CDR3 sequence (DNA): TGCGCCAGCAGCCAAGGGTGGGGTCCTAGCGGGAGAGGAGATGAGCAGTTCTTC.

In DNA form, the CDR3 reads TGTGCCAGCAGCTTAGAGCCAGGACATACCGTGCCCTACGAGCAGTACTTC. Translation gives CASSLEPGHTVPYEQYF. This sequence joins TRBV7-8 and TRBJ2-7, with D perhaps matching TRBD1 (5 bases). Germline lookup yields CDR1 SGHVS and CDR2 FQNEAQ. This CDR3 region has 17 residues. Trimming cost V 1 base and J 2 bases, with 18 bases left between them.

Here the CDR3 reads CASSATSGRWEEQFF. As DNA, the CDR3 is TGTGCCAGCAGTGCGACTAGCGGGAGGTGGGAAGAGCAGTTCTTC. V usage is TRBV28 and J usage is TRBJ2-1; 13 bases match TRBD2. The CDR3 is 15 amino acids. Unmatched junction bases numbered 8, after V lost 5 bases and J lost 10 bases. Germline V CDR1 and CDR2: MDHEN, SYDVKM.

This chain joins TRBV18 and TRBJ1-1; D perhaps matches TRBD1 (5 bases). The CDR3 is made up of 14 amino acids. V shed 3 bases and J shed 0 bases, with 8 bases lying between them. CDR1 is KGHSH and CDR2 is LQKENI in the germline V gene. The CDR3 here is CASSPARVNTEAFF. CDR3 nucleotide sequence: TGTGCCAGCTCACCGGCCAGGGTGAACACTGAAGCTTTCTTT.

The chain joins TRBV2 to TRBJ2-3; D may be TRBD1 (6 bases). The length of the CDR3 is 13 residues. CDR1 is SNHLY and CDR2 is FYNNEI in the germline V gene. The germline V and J ends were trimmed by 10 bases and 3 bases, with 14 bases remaining between them. CDR3 amino acids: CANTGTSTDTQYF. The DNA of the CDR3 is TGTGCCAACACCGGGACATCGACAGATACGCAGTATTTT. Supplemented by reference TRBV2 and TRBJ2-3, the full variable domain reads EPEVTQTPSHQVTQMGQEVILRCVPISNHLYFYWYRQILGQKVEFLVSFYNNEISEKSEIFDDQFSVERPDGSNFTLKIRSTKLEDSAMYFCANTGTSTDTQYFGPGTRLTVL.

Only one count was recorded for this clone. The genes are TRBV19 and TRBJ2-2; D is possibly TRBD1 (6 bases). This CDR3 comprises 15 residues. V was trimmed by 4 bases and J by 4 bases, leaving 13 bases between them. Per germline, CDR1 LNHDA and CDR2 SQIVND (reference sequence). CDR3 nucleotide sequence: TGTGCCAGTAGTACCGGGACACTGGCCACCGGGGAGCTGTTTTTT. Protein sequence: CASSTGTLATGELFF.

The CDR3 loop is CASSYSFGRGYEQYF. CDR3 bases: TGTGCCAGCAGTTACTCGTTCGGCAGGGGCTACGAGCAGTACTTC. The chain employs TRBV6-5 and TRBJ2-7, with a tentative D call TRBD1 (6 bases). Trimming stripped 0 bases from V and 3 bases from J, with 12 bases between. CDR1 is MNHEY, CDR2 SVGAGI, per germline. The length of the CDR3 is 15 residues.

The chain has TRBV7-8 and TRBJ2-5; D is possibly TRBD2 (7 bases). This CDR3 contains 15 residues. V was pared by 5 bases and J by 5 bases, with 18 bases between. Germline loops: CDR1 SGHVS, CDR2 FQNEAQ. CDR3 region: CASSPLGGEGETQYF. CDR3 coding DNA: TGTGCCAGCAGCCCGTTAGGGGGGGAAGGGGAGACCCAGTACTTC.

The chain links TRBV19 to TRBJ1-6; 8 positions agree with TRBD1. CDR3 length equals 14 residues. Germline lookup yields CDR1 LNHDA and CDR2 SQIVND (reference sequence). V lost 5 bases, J lost 8 bases, and 5 bases stayed unmatched. The CDR3 reads CASSLRQGYSPLHF. CDR3 bases: TGTGCCAGTAGTCTTCGACAGGGGTATTCACCCCTCCACTTT.

The V and J genes are TRBV7-9 and TRBJ2-2; 7 bases are a match to TRBD1. V trimming: 5 bases; J trimming: 5 bases; junction bases outside the gene matches: 5. CDR3 length: 14 amino acids. Looked up from germline, CDR1 is SEHNR and CDR2 is FQNEAQ (reference sequence). The CDR3: CASSLQGKTGELFF. CDR3 bases: TGTGCCAGCAGCCTACAGGGGAAAACCGGGGAGCTGTTTTTT.

This chain connects TRBV6-4 to TRBJ1-2, with 8 bases aligning to TRBD1. Losses at the gene ends were 6 bases for V and 4 bases for J; bases not matched to a gene: 7. Per germline, CDR1 MRHNA and CDR2 SNTAGT. This CDR3 is built from 14 residues. CDR3 DNA sequence: TGTGCCAGCAGACAGGGGGTCGGATCCTATGGCTACACCTTC. Protein: CASRQGVGSYGYTF.

The CDR3 spells CASSQELRRGEYYNEQFF. CDR3 DNA: TGTGCCAGCAGCCAAGAATTAAGGCGGGGAGAGTACTACAATGAGCAGTTCTTC. V is TRBV4-2 and J is TRBJ2-1; D possibly corresponds to TRBD2 (6 bases). Per germline, CDR1 LGHNA and CDR2 YNFKEQ. The V end lost 0 bases, the J end lost 3 bases, and 18 bases lay between the germline ends. This CDR3 has 18 amino acids.